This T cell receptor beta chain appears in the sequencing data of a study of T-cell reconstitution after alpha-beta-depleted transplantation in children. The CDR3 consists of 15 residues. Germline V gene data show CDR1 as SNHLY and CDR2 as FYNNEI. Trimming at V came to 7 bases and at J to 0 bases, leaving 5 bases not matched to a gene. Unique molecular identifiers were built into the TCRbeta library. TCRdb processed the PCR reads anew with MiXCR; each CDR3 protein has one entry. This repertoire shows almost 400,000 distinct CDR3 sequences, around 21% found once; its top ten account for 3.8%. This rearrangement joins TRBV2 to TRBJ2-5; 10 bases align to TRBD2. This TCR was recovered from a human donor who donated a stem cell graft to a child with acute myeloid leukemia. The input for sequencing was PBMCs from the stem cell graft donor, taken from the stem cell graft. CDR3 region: CASIGLAVDQETQYF. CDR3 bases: TGTGCCAGCATTGGACTAGCGGTCGACCAAGAGACCCAGTACTTC. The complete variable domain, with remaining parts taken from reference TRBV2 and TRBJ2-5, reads EPEVTQTPSHQVTQMGQEVILRCVPISNHLYFYWYRQILGQKVEFLVSFYNNEISEKSEIFDDQFSVERPDGSNFTLKIRSTKLEDSAMYFCASIGLAVDQETQYFGPGTRLLVL.